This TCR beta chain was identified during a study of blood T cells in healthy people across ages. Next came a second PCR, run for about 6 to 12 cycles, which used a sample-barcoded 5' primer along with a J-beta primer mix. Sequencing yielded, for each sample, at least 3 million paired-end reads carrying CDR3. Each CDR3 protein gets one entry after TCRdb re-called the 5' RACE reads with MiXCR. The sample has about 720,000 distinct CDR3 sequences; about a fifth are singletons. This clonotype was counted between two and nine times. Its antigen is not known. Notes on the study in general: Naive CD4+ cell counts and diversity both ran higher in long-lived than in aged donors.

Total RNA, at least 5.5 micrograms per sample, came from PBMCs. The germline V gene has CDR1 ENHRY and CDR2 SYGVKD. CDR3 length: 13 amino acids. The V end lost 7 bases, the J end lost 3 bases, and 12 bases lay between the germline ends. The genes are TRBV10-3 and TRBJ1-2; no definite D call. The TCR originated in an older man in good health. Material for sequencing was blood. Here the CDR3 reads CAITLTAHYGYTF. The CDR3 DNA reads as TGTGCCATCACCCTGACGGCGCACTATGGCTACACCTTC.